These 28 T cell receptor beta chains were sequenced from one sample in a study of T cells in tumors and immune-related adverse events. Data came from immunoSEQ multiplex PCR; TCRdb stores just in-frame clones and leaves some out. The sample holds under 10,000 clones, 94% seen once. The source material was lymph node tissue, sampled from a patient treated with anti-PD-1 therapy. These receptors came from a female donor with metastatic renal cell carcinoma.

CDR3 sequence (DNA): TGCGCCAGCAGCTCGACAGGGATCGGGGAGCTGTTTTTT. Translated, it gives CASSSTGIGELFF. The genes are TRBV5-1 and TRBJ2-2, with 7 bases that match TRBD1. The V gene's germline CDR1 is SGHRS and CDR2 YFSETQ. The CDR3 runs 13 residues. V lost 3 bases, J lost 7 bases, and 3 bases stayed unmatched.

V usage is TRBV28 and J usage is TRBJ1-1; the D gene is possibly TRBD1 (5 bases). CDR1 is MDHEN, CDR2 SYDVKM, per germline. The CDR3 covers 15 residues. V lost 2 bases and J 1 base, leaving 11 bases between the germline ends. Here the CDR3 DNA reads TGTGCCAGCAGTTTACGGGGGGGAAGGAACACTGAAGCTTTCTTT. Translated, it gives CASSLRGGRNTEAFF. Based on the CDR3 plus reference TRBV28 and TRBJ1-1, the full variable domain is DVKVTQSSRYLVKRTGEKVFLECVQDMDHENMFWYRQDPGLGLRLIYFSYDVKMKEKGDIPEGYSVSREKKERFSLILESASTNQTSMYLCASSLRGGRNTEAFFGQGTRLTVV.

The chain couples TRBV5-4 to TRBJ1-2, with D perhaps matching TRBD1 (6 bases). Germline-derived CDR1 and CDR2 are SGHNT and YYREEE (reference sequence). Trimming stripped 1 base from V and 4 bases from J, with 8 bases between. This CDR3 is 13 amino acids long. The CDR3 DNA follows: TGTGCCAGCAGCTTGCAGGGGCCCTATGGCTACACCTTC. Translated: CASSLQGPYGYTF.

This sequence joins TRBV6-6 and TRBJ2-7; D is unresolved. There are 11 residues in the CDR3. CDR1 and CDR2 (germline): MNHNY, SVGAGI (reference sequence). Deletions cut 1 base from V and 6 bases from J, with 4 bases between. In DNA form, the CDR3 reads TGTGCCAGCAGTTACTGGGGCGAGCAGTACTTC. As protein: CASSYWGEQYF.

The chain is built from TRBV10-3 and TRBJ1-2; perhaps TRBD1 as D (5 bases). CDR1 and CDR2 from the germline V gene are ENHRY and SYGVKD. This CDR3 comprises 13 residues. CDR3 sequence reads: CALSGDGIDGYTF. The CDR3 nucleotides read TGTGCTCTCTCCGGGGACGGGATTGATGGCTACACCTTC.

This rearrangement joins TRBV15 to TRBJ1-2; maybe TRBD1 (6 bases). V was shortened by 1 base and J by 1 base, with 10 bases between the two germline ends. Germline assignment: CDR1 LNHNV and CDR2 YYDKDF (reference sequence). The length of the CDR3 is 15 residues. For the CDR3, the DNA is TGTGCCACCAGCAGAGTGGGGGCGAATAACTATGGCTACACCTTC. Translating it yields CATSRVGANNYGYTF.

This rearrangement joins TRBV5-6 to TRBJ1-2; 7 bases map to TRBD1. The CDR3 contains 14 residues. V was clipped by 0 bases and J by 8 bases; unmatched bases: 7. Germline V gene sequence: CDR1 SGHDT, CDR2 YYEEEE. In DNA, the CDR3 is TGTGCCAGCAGCTTGGACAGGGGTTCCAGGGGCTACACCTTC. Translation: CASSLDRGSRGYTF.

This chain links TRBV5-1 with TRBJ2-5; TRBD1 matches at 7 bases. J lost 5 bases, V lost 3 bases, and 10 bases had no gene match. Germline V CDR1 and CDR2: SGHRS, YFSETQ. The CDR3 loop spans 15 amino acids. In nucleotides, the CDR3 is TGCGCCAGCAGCTCGAGGAGACAGGGACGGGAGACCCAGTACTTC. Translating it yields CASSSRRQGRETQYF.

The chain employs TRBV6-1 and TRBJ2-2; the D is unclear. Germline V lookup: CDR1 MNHNS, CDR2 SASEGT. The V end was cut by 8 bases, the J end by 4 bases, with 5 bases between. The CDR3 is 11 amino acids. The CDR3 here is CASWRTGELFF. DNA of the CDR3: TGTGCCAGCTGGCGCACCGGGGAGCTGTTTTTT.

The V and J genes are TRBV6-1 and TRBJ1-3, with D possibly being TRBD1 (6 bases). V gave up 4 bases and J gave up 4 bases, with 11 bases separating them. This CDR3 has 14 residues. The germline V gene has CDR1 MNHNS and CDR2 SASEGT. As DNA, the CDR3 is TGTGCCAGCAGTGTAGCAGGGACAGGAAACACCATATATTTT. It specifies CASSVAGTGNTIYF.

Comment on this clone: At one of its ends the junction is not consistent with the germline gene, which may arise from a read error. The chain uses TRBV7-2 and TRBJ1-5; D is perhaps TRBD1 (5 bases). Germline V lookup: CDR1 SGHTA, CDR2 FQGNSA. This CDR3 contains 13 residues. For the CDR3, the DNA is TGTGCCAGCAGTATACAGGCCGATCAGCTCCAGCATTTT. Protein sequence: CASSIQADQLQHF.

The J gene is TRBJ1-1, the V gene TRBV19, with 8 nucleotides matching TRBD1. There are 14 residues in the CDR3. The V and J ends lost 7 bases and 0 bases, in that order; junction bases with no gene match: 4. Looked up from germline, CDR1 is LNHDA and CDR2 is SQIVND (reference sequence). The CDR3 DNA sequence: TGTGCCAGTAAAAGACAGGGGCTGAACACTGAAGCTTTCTTT. Translation gives CASKRQGLNTEAFF. The variable domain in full, completed from reference TRBV19 and TRBJ1-1, reads DGGITQSPKYLFRKEGQNVTLSCEQNLNHDAMYWYRQDPGQGLRLIYYSQIVNDFQKGDIAEGYSVSREKKESFPLTVTSAQKNPTAFYLCASKRQGLNTEAFFGQGTRLTVV.

Concerning this clone itself: At one of its ends the junction is not consistent with the germline gene, which may arise from a read error. This sequence joins TRBV2 and TRBJ1-4; D is uncertain. The CDR3 spans 15 residues. The germline gives CDR1 SNHLY, CDR2 FYNNEI. The CDR3 sequence: CASSELRLTSEKLFF. CDR3 coding DNA: TGTGCCAGCAGTGAACTCCGGTTAACTAGTGAAAAACTGTTTTTT. Full variable domain (rest looked up from reference TRBV2 and TRBJ1-4): EPEVTQTPSHQVTQMGQEVILRCVPISNHLYFYWYRQILGQKVEFLVSFYNNEISEKSEIFDDQFSVERPDGSNFTLKIRSTKLEDSAMYFCASSELRLTSEKLFFGSGTQLSVL.

In the case of this clone: Compared with germline, one end of the junction differs, possibly owing to a read error. The rearrangement uses TRBV18 and TRBJ1-2, with 9 bases fitting TRBD1. CDR3 length equals 14 residues. From germline, CDR1 is KGHSH and CDR2 LQKENI. The CDR3 bases are TGTGCCAGCTCACCGACACAGGGGGCGTCTGGCTACACTTTC. Amino acid sequence: CASSPTQGASGYTF. Based on the CDR3 plus reference TRBV18 and TRBJ1-2, the full variable domain is NAGVMQNPRHLVRRRGQEARLRCSPMKGHSHVYWYRQLPEEGLKFMVYLQKENIIDESGMPKERFSAEFPKEGPSILRIQQVVRGDSAAYFCASSPTQGASGYTFGSGTRLTVV.

The chain employs TRBV15 and TRBJ1-1, with D unresolved. The V gene's germline CDR1 is LNHNV and CDR2 YYDKDF (reference sequence). V lost 3 bases and J 0 bases, leaving 5 bases between the germline ends. The CDR3 runs 13 residues. As DNA, the CDR3 is TGTGCCACCAGCAGGGGGATGAACACTGAAGCTTTCTTT. It translates to CATSRGMNTEAFF. Variable domain in full (rest from reference TRBV15 and TRBJ1-1): DAMVIQNPRYQVTQFGKPVTLSCSQTLNHNVMYWYQQKSSQAPKLLFHYYDKDFNNEADTPDNFQSRRPNTSFCFLDIRSPGLGDTAMYLCATSRGMNTEAFFGQGTRLTVV.

The chain links TRBV29-1 to TRBJ2-3; a possible D gene is TRBD1 (6 bases). Trimming removed 4 bases from V and 6 bases from J, with 14 bases in between. Germline loops: CDR1 SQVTM, CDR2 ANQGSEA. This CDR3 is built from 13 residues. The CDR3 protein is CSVGAGQTDTQYF. The CDR3 bases are TGCAGCGTTGGGGCAGGACAGACTGATACGCAGTATTTT.

This rearrangement joins TRBV29-1 to TRBJ1-1; D gene uncertain. Germline CDR1 and CDR2: SQVTM and ANQGSEA. This CDR3 region has 16 residues. The ends were cut back, 4 bases at V and 4 bases at J, with 22 bases in the middle. CDR3 amino acids: CSVVGQRRVWGTEAFF. The CDR3 DNA reads TGCAGCGTTGTTGGCCAAAGAAGGGTTTGGGGCACTGAAGCTTTCTTT. Filled out from reference TRBV29-1 and TRBJ1-1, the complete variable domain reads SAVISQKPSRDICQRGTSLTIQCQVDSQVTMMFWYRQQPGQSLTLIATANQGSEATYESGFVIDKFPISRPNLTFSTLTVSNMSPEDSSIYLCSVVGQRRVWGTEAFFGQGTRLTVV.

V is TRBV7-2 and J is TRBJ2-7, with unresolved D. Germline V gives CDR1 SGHTA, CDR2 FQGNSA. V lost 0 bases to trimming and J lost 7 bases, with 10 bases between them. The CDR3 contains 13 residues. The CDR3 coding sequence is TGTGCCAGCAGCTTAGCGATTGGGTCGGAGCAGTACTTC. Its protein product is CASSLAIGSEQYF.

The chain employs TRBV19 and TRBJ2-1; no reliable D call. Trimming pared 6 bases from V and 5 bases from J, leaving 8 bases between. The CDR3 runs to 12 residues. Germline CDR1 LNHDA, CDR2 SQIVND (reference sequence). CDR3 in DNA: TGTGCCAGTAGAGGGATCAACAATGAGCAGTTCTTC. Its protein product is CASRGINNEQFF.

This chain uses TRBV7-2 with TRBJ2-1; no reliable D call. This CDR3 comprises 11 residues. Germline-derived CDR1 and CDR2 are SGHTA and FQGNSA. Trimming left V 3 bases short and J 8 bases short, with 5 bases between. CDR3 residues: CASSFIYEQFF. DNA of the CDR3: TGTGCCAGCAGCTTCATTTATGAGCAGTTCTTC.

This chain uses TRBV5-1 with TRBJ2-7; TRBD2 aligns across 10 bases. The V segment lost 1 base and the J segment 0 bases; nucleotides outside the gene matches: 7. The CDR3 consists of 17 residues. The germline V gene encodes CDR1 SGHRS and CDR2 YFSETQ. DNA for the CDR3: TGCGCCAGCAGCTTGTGGGGACTAGCGTTAAGCTCCTACGAGCAGTACTTC. It is translated as CASSLWGLALSSYEQYF.

About this clone: The junction departs from germline at one end; a sequencing error may be responsible. The chain carries TRBV10-3 and TRBJ2-5, with 8 bases matching TRBD2. There are 14 residues in the CDR3. CDR1 and CDR2 (germline): ENHRY, SYGVKD. The CDR3 DNA reads TGTGCCATCAGTGCCACTAGCGGCCAAGAGACTCAGTACTTC. This codes for CAISATSGQETQYF.

The chain has TRBV5-1 and TRBJ1-1; D remains ambiguous. Germline V gene sequence: CDR1 SGHRS, CDR2 YFSETQ. There are 15 residues in the CDR3. The germline V and J ends were trimmed by 0 bases and 1 base, with 10 bases remaining between them. As DNA, the CDR3 is TGCGCCAGCAGCTTGGGGCCCAGAGAGAACACTGAAGCTTTCTTT. This sequence encodes CASSLGPRENTEAFF.

The CDR3 sequence is CASSSALALNSYEQYF. The CDR3 nucleotides read TGTGCCAGCAGCTCCGCTCTAGCGTTAAACTCCTACGAGCAGTACTTC. This sequence joins TRBV11-3 and TRBJ2-7, with D perhaps TRBD2 (6 bases). Per germline, CDR1 SGHNT and CDR2 YENEEA. The CDR3 is 16 amino acids. With 4 bases removed from V and 0 bases from J, the gap between germline ends came to 16 bases.

V usage is TRBV7-9 and J usage is TRBJ1-2; TRBD1 matches at 7 bases. CDR1 and CDR2 from the germline V gene are SEHNR and FQNEAQ (reference sequence). This CDR3 has 13 amino acids. The J segment lost 3 bases and the V segment lost 5 bases, leaving 3 bases of the junction unmatched. The CDR3 protein is CASSPGQYYGYTF. CDR3 in DNA: TGTGCCAGCAGCCCGGGACAGTACTATGGCTACACCTTC.

This chain uses TRBV7-8 with TRBJ2-1; 7 bases agree with TRBD2. V shed 1 base and J 2 bases; nucleotides not matched to a gene: 8. CDR3 size: 17 residues. Germline V gene sequence: CDR1 SGHVS, CDR2 FQNEAQ. The CDR3 spells CASSLGNGRITYNEQFF. CDR3 nucleotides: TGTGCCAGCAGCTTAGGGAACGGGAGGATCACCTACAATGAGCAGTTCTTC.

The rearrangement joins TRBV11-2 to TRBJ2-1; D is unclear. The CDR3 is made up of 17 amino acids. Germline V gene data show CDR1 as SGHAT and CDR2 as FQNNGV. V was shortened by 0 bases and J by 0 bases, with 12 bases between the two germline ends. CDR3 nucleotide sequence: TGTGCCAGCAGCTTAGAACTCGGATACAGCTCCTACAATGAGCAGTTCTTC. Protein product: CASSLELGYSSYNEQFF.

V gene TRBV11-3 combines with J gene TRBJ2-1; the D is unclear. The CDR3 is 13 amino acids. From germline, CDR1 is SGHNT and CDR2 YENEEA. The ends were cut back, 3 bases at V and 6 bases at J, with 9 bases in the middle. The CDR3 region has the DNA TGTGCCAGCAGCTTCCGGAGAGGCAATGAGCAGTTCTTC. Translating it yields CASSFRRGNEQFF.